The sequence of this T cell receptor (beta chain) was determined in a study of shared clonotypes between healthy human individuals. Findings and limits, study-wide: Four donors had roughly 5% of their naive CD4 clonotypes in common.

Only in-frame clones appear in the TCRdb table, and some are missing; sequencing was by immunoSEQ multiplex PCR. Among some 87,000 clones listed, 60% to 75% were seen once. With regard to this clone: Antigen: not known.

Sequenced material: memory CD8+ T cells sorted from blood. Subset indicated: CD45RO+ cells pooled with CCR7-negative TemRA cells. The sequence was collected from a man aged 30-40 years in good health.

CDR3 region: CASSQEHYSRETQYF. The CDR3 nucleotides read TGTGCCAGCAGCCAAGAACACTACTCCCGGGAGACCCAGTACTTC. The J gene is TRBJ2-5, the V gene TRBV14; D gene uncertain. The V and J ends lost 0 bases and 5 bases respectively, with 13 bases between them. This CDR3 spans 15 amino acids. The germline V gene encodes CDR1 SGHDN and CDR2 FVKESK.